Below are 5 T cell receptor beta chains sequenced from a single sample in a study of control samples from healthy donors and cancer patients. Measured with immunoSEQ multiplex PCR; TCRdb has only the in-frame clones, and not every one. The data hold approximately 60,000 clones, with almost 85% observed a single time. The specimen was blood. The origin of the receptors is a man aged 35 to 55 in good health.

This rearrangement joins TRBV12-3 or TRBV12-4 to TRBJ1-4; D remains unclear. V was pared by 6 bases and J by 7 bases, with 9 bases between. This CDR3 is 12 amino acids long. The DNA of the CDR3 is TGTGCCAGCAGGGAGGAGGGTGAAAAACTGTTTTTT. As protein: CASREEGEKLFF.

The table lists this clone with a count of one. The genes are TRBV3-1 (or the pseudogene TRBV3-2) and TRBJ1-4; 7 bases map to TRBD1. Germline CDR1 and CDR2: LGHDT and YNNKEL (reference sequence). V gave up 7 bases and J gave up 7 bases; unmatched junction bases: 3. The CDR3 totals 12 residues. The chain's CDR3 is CASTGGSEKLFF. CDR3 DNA sequence: TGTGCCAGCACAGGGGGTAGTGAAAAACTGTTTTTT.

This clone was detected only once. The CDR3 sequence: CATSVLGNQPQHF. The CDR3 region has the DNA TGTGCCACCTCCGTTCTGGGGAATCAGCCCCAGCATTTT. J is TRBJ1-5 and V is TRBV19; D is ambiguous. This CDR3 region has 13 residues. V lost 10 bases and J 4 bases, leaving 14 bases between the germline ends. CDR1 and CDR2 from the germline V gene are LNHDA and SQIVND (reference sequence). The full variable domain, rest sourced from reference TRBV19 and TRBJ1-5, is DGGITQSPKYLFRKEGQNVTLSCEQNLNHDAMYWYRQDPGQGLRLIYYSQIVNDFQKGDIAEGYSVSREKKESFPLTVTSAQKNPTAFYLCATSVLGNQPQHFGDGTRLSIL.

The rearrangement joins TRBV4-1 to TRBJ2-7, with 7 bases aligning to TRBD1. V dropped 3 bases and J dropped 2; count of bases not matched to a gene: 7. Germline CDR1 MGHRA, CDR2 YSYEKL. This CDR3 contains 15 residues. CDR3 protein: CASSQAGQAAYEQYF. The CDR3 nucleotides are TGCGCCAGCAGCCAGGCTGGACAGGCGGCCTACGAGCAGTACTTC.

The J gene is TRBJ2-1, the V gene TRBV20-1; D might be TRBD2 (6 bases). CDR3 size: 14 residues. The V gene lost 3 bases and the J gene lost 3 bases, with 12 bases spanning the gap. Germline CDR1 DFQATT, CDR2 SNEGSKA (reference sequence). CDR3 amino acids: CSASGLALYNEQFF. CDR3 nucleotide sequence: TGCAGTGCTAGTGGGCTAGCGCTCTACAATGAGCAGTTCTTC.